This TCR beta chain was sequenced in a study of OX40 agonist ivuxolimab in advanced cancers. Study-level points and caveats: Patients who responded partially at 0.1-3.0 mg/kg showed clonal expansion ranking among the lowest.

Comments on this clone: Its cognate antigen is unknown.

The CDR3 contains 11 residues. V was shortened by 7 bases and J by 6 bases, with 6 bases between the two germline ends. CDR1 is SEHNR, CDR2 FQNEAQ, per germline (reference sequence). Generated by immunoSEQ multiplex PCR, the TCRdb table keeps only in-frame clones and is missing some. The table includes some 66,000 clones, around nine tenths detected once. This material consisted of CD4+ or CD8+ T cells sorted from blood, taken in a trial of the OX40 agonist ivuxolimab. This TCR came from an adult with an advanced solid tumor such as melanoma, head and neck, liver or kidney cancer. The chain is built from TRBV7-9 and TRBJ2-2, with unresolved D. CDR3 coding DNA: TGTGCCAGCATTTCAGCCGGGGAGCTGTTTTTT. This codes for CASISAGELFF.